This record concerns one T cell receptor beta chain sequence. What it binds is unknown. Repertoires were generated with immunoSEQ multiplex PCR, while TCRdb's copy carries only in-frame clones and drops some. The sample shows about 55,000 clones, approximately 84% of them seen only once. This entry is derived from a study of OX40 agonist ivuxolimab in advanced cancers. Findings and limits, study-wide: Both blood CD4+ and CD8+ T cells showed clonal growth by week 6 at 0.1 to 3.0 mg/kg. Mean expanded clone counts were higher in CD8+ than CD4+ T cells.

The sequenced sample was CD4+ or CD8+ T cells sorted from blood, obtained in a trial of the OX40 agonist ivuxolimab. This clonotype originated in an adult with an advanced solid tumor such as melanoma, head and neck, liver or kidney cancer.

The CDR3 region has the DNA TGTGCCAGCGGAGGGGGGACCTATGGCTACACCTTC. Protein: CASGGGTYGYTF. The chain joins TRBV14 to TRBJ1-2, with D possibly being TRBD1 (6 bases). V lost 8 bases and J 4 bases, leaving 11 bases between the germline ends. Germline loops: CDR1 SGHDN, CDR2 FVKESK. The CDR3 has 12 amino acids.